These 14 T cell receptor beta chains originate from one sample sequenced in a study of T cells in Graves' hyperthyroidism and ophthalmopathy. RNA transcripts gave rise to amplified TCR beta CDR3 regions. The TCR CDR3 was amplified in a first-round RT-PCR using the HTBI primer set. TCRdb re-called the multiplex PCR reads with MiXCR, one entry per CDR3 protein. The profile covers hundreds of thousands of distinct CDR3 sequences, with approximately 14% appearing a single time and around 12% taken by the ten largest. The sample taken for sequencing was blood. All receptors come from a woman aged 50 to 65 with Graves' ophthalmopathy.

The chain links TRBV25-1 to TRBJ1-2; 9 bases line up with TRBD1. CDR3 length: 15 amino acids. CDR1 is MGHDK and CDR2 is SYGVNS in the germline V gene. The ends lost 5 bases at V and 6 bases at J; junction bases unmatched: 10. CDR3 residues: CASSTWTGEKDGYTF. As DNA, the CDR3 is TGTGCCAGCAGTACCTGGACAGGGGAGAAGGATGGCTACACCTTC.

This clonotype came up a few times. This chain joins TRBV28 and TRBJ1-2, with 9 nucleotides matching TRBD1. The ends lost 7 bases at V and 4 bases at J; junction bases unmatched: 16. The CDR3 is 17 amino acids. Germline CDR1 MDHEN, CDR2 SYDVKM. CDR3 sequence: CASIGGTGSSLSYGYTF. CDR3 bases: TGTGCCAGCATCGGGGGGACAGGGTCCTCTCTGTCCTATGGCTACACCTTC.

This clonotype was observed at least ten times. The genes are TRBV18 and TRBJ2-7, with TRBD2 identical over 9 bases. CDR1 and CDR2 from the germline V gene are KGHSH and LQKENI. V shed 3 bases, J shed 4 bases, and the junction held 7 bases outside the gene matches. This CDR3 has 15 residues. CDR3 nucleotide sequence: TGTGCCAGCTCACCGAGCGGGAGGAGGGTGTACGAGCAGTACTTC. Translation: CASSPSGRRVYEQYF. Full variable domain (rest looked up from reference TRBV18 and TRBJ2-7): NAGVMQNPRHLVRRRGQEARLRCSPMKGHSHVYWYRQLPEEGLKFMVYLQKENIIDESGMPKERFSAEFPKEGPSILRIQQVVRGDSAAYFCASSPSGRRVYEQYFGPGTRLTVT.

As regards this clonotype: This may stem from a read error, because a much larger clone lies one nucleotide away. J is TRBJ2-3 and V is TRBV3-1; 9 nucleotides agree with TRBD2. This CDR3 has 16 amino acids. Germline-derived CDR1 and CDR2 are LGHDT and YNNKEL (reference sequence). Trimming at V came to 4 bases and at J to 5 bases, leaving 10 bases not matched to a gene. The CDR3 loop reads CASSRDDLLAGDTQYF. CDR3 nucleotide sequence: TGTGCCAGCAGCCGAGATGATTTACTAGCGGGAGATACGCAGTATTTT.

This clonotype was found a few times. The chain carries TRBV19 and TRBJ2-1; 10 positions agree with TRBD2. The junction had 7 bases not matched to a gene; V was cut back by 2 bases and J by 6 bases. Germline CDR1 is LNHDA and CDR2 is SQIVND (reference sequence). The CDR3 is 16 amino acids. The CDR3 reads CASSIPLAGVSNEQFF. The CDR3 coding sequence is TGTGCCAGTAGTATACCTCTAGCGGGAGTTAGCAATGAGCAGTTCTTC.

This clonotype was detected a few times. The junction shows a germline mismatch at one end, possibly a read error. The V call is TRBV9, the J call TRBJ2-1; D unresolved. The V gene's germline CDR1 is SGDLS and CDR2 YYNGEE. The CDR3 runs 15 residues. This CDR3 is CASSPAYFSYNEHYF. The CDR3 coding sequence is TGTGCCAGCAGCCCAGCCTACTTCTCCTACAATGAGCACTACTTC.

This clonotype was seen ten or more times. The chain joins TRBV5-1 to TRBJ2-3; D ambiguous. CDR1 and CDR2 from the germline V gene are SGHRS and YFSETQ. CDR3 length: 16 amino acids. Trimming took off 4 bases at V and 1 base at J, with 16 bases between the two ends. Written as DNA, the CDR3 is TGCGCCAGCAGCCTATCCCTCTCTAGAGGCACAGATACGCAGTATTTT. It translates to CASSLSLSRGTDTQYF.

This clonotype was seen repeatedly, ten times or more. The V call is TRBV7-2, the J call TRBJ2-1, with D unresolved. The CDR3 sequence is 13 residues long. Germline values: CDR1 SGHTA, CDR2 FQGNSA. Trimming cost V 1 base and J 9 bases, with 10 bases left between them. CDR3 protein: CASSLELESEQFF. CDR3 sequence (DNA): TGTGCCAGCAGCTTAGAGCTGGAGAGTGAGCAGTTCTTC.

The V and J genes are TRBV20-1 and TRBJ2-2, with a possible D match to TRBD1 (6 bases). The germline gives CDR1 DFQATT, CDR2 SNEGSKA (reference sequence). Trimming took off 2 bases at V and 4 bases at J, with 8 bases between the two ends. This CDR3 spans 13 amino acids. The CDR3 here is CSARKQGTGELFF. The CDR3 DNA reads TGCAGTGCTAGAAAACAGGGCACCGGGGAGCTGTTTTTT.

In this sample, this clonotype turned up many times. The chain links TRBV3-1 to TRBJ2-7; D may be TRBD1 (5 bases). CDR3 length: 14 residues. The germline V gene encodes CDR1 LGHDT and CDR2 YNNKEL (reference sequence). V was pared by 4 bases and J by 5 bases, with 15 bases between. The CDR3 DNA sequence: TGTGCCAGCAGCCCCCAGGGAAGGGGCCACGAGCAGTACTTC. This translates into CASSPQGRGHEQYF.

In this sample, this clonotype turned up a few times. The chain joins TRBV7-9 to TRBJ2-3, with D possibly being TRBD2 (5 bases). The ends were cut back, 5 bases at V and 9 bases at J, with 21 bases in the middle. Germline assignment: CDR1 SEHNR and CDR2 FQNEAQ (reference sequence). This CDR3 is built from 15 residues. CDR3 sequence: CASSKKPTGKRTQYF. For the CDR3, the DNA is TGTGCCAGCAGCAAGAAGCCCACCGGGAAAAGGACGCAGTATTTT.

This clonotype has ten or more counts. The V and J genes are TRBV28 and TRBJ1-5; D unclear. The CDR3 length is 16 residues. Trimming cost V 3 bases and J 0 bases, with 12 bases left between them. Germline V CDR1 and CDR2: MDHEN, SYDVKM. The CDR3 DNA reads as TGTGCCAGCAGTTTCCACCCCTACCATAGCAATCAGCCCCAGCATTTT. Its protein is CASSFHPYHSNQPQHF. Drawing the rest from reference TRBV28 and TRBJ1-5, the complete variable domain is DVKVTQSSRYLVKRTGEKVFLECVQDMDHENMFWYRQDPGLGLRLIYFSYDVKMKEKGDIPEGYSVSREKKERFSLILESASTNQTSMYLCASSFHPYHSNQPQHFGDGTRLSIL.

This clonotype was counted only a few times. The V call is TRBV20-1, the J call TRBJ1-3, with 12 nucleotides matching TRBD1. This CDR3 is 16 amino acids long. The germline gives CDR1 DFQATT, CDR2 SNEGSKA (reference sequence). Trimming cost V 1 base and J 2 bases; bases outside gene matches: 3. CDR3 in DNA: TGCAGTGCTAGAGGGGACAGGGGGCAAGCTGGAAACACCATATATTTT. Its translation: CSARGDRGQAGNTIYF.

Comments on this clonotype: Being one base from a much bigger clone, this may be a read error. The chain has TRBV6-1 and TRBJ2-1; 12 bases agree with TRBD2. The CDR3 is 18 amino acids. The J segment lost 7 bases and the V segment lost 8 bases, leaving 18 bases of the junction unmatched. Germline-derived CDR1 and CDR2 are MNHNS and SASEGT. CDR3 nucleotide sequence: TGTGCCAGCTCACTGTACGGGACTAGCGGGTGGGCCCGGAATGAGCAGTTCTTC. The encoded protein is CASSLYGTSGWARNEQFF.